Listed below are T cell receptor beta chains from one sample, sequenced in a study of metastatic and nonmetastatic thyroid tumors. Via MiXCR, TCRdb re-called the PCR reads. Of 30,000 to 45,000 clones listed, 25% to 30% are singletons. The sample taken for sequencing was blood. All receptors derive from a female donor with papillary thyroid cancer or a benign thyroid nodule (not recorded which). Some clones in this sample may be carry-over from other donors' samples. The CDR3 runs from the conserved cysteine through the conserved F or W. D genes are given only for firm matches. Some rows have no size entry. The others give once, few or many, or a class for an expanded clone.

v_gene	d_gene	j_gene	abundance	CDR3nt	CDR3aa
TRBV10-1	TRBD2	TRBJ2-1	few	TGCGCCAGCAGTAGTGGGACTAGCGGGAACAATGAGCAGTTCTTC	CASSSGTSGNNEQFF
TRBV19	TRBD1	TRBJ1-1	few	TGTGCCAGTAGTAGACAGGGGGCGAACACTGAAGCTTTCTTT	CASSRQGANTEAFF
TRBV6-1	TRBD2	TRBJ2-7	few	TGTGCCAGCAGTGAAGCGGGACTAGCGAGAGACTTC	CASSEAGLARDF
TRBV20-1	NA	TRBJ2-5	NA	TGCAGTGCTATCCGGGACGTCCAAGAGACCCAGTACTTC	CSAIRDVQETQYF
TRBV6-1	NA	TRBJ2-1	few	TGTGGCAGCGGTGCCACCGGGCCGCCGCTCAGTGAGCAGTTCTTC	CGSGATGPPLSEQFF
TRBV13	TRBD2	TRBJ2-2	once	TGTGCCAGCAGCAAACGACTAGCGGGAGGCCCCAGCGGGGAGCTGTTTTTT	CASSKRLAGGPSGELFF
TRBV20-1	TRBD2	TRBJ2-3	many	TGCAGTGCTAGAGATCTGGCTAGCGGGGGCCCCGATACGCAGTATTTT	CSARDLASGGPDTQYF
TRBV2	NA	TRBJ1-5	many	TGTGCCAGCACGGGAGATGGGCATCAGCCCCAGCATTTT	CASTGDGHQPQHF
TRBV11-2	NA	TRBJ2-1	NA	TGTGCCAGCAGCTTAGGGTGTGTGGGGGCGGGCTACAATGAGCAGTTCTTC	CASSLGCVGAGYNEQFF
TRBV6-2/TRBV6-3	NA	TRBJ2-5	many	TGTGCCAGCGGATACACCCTAGGGGACCAAGAGACCCAGTACTTC	CASGYTLGDQETQYF